This T cell receptor (beta chain) appears in the sequencing data of a study of shared clonotypes between healthy human individuals. Note on this clone: Its matching antigen is unknown.

For sorted subsets, roughly 200 ng DNA per replicate equaled approximately 32,000 T cell genomes. Assay used: immunoSEQ multiplex PCR; TCRdb lists only in-frame clones, some missing. The sample contains hundreds of thousands of clones, about 96% of which appear only once. Selected positively for CCR7 and CD45RO-negative, naive CD8 cells excluded terminally differentiated effector memory CD45RA+ cells. V lost 4 bases, J lost 0 bases, and 14 bases lay in between. The germline CDR1 and CDR2 sequences are SGHDT and YYEEEE. The CDR3 totals 15 residues. Broader study findings: Since donors were few, the genetic and exposure-history diversity represented was limited. Investigators expected sequencing depth to affect clonotype sharing among donors.

The TCR sequence derives from a woman in her 30s in good health. What was sequenced was naive CD8+ T cells sorted from blood. The chain joins TRBV5-6 to TRBJ2-7; possibly TRBD2 for D (5 bases). Here the CDR3 reads CASSPRGSSSYEQYF. Here the CDR3 DNA reads TGTGCCAGCAGCCCCCGGGGATCCAGCTCCTACGAGCAGTACTTC.